A single sample is the source of the 27 T cell receptor beta chains below, sequenced in a study of T-cell memory formation after mild COVID-19. TCRdb re-derived calls from the 5' RACE reads in MiXCR, one entry per CDR3 protein. Here the sample spans under 400,000 distinct CDR3 sequences, under 25% being singletons. Material: PBMCs or a T cell subset sorted from them (not recorded which). Receptor source: an adult woman who had mild COVID-19 (a few samples of this study predate the infection). Cell type and time point are not known.

The rearrangement links TRBV23-1 to TRBJ1-5; D gene uncertain. TRBV23-1 is filed as an ORF, its function uncertain. The CDR3 has 11 amino acids. The V and J ends lost 8 bases and 7 bases respectively, with 9 bases between them. Written as DNA, the CDR3 is TGCGCCAGCCGAAGACGGCAGCCCCAGCATTTT. This codes for CASRRRQPQHF.

This chain uses TRBV6-2 or TRBV6-3 with TRBJ1-2; D ambiguous. The V and J ends lost 4 bases and 4 bases respectively, with 13 bases between them. The CDR3 covers 14 residues. From germline, CDR1 is MNHEY and CDR2 SVGEGT. Here the CDR3 reads CASSSSDLPYGYTF. The CDR3 DNA follows: TGTGCCAGCAGTTCCTCAGACCTTCCCTATGGCTACACCTTC.

This clonotype occurred a few times. The chain has TRBV28 and TRBJ2-5; a possible D gene is TRBD1 (5 bases). This CDR3 is 14 amino acids long. The germline V gene has CDR1 MDHEN and CDR2 SYDVKM. The V and J ends lost 2 bases and 5 bases respectively, with 12 bases between them. The CDR3 region has the DNA TGTGCCAGCAGTTTAGGGGCTGAGGCGGAGACCCAGTACTTC. Translation: CASSLGAEAETQYF.

This clonotype was recorded only once. This rearrangement joins TRBV7-9 to TRBJ1-2; no definite D call. V lost 1 base to trimming and J lost 6 bases, with 12 bases between them. The CDR3 is 14 residues long. Germline V gene lookup returns CDR1 SEHNR and CDR2 FQNEAQ (reference sequence). This CDR3 is CASSLGLGGNGYTF. Here the CDR3 DNA reads TGTGCCAGCAGCTTAGGTTTGGGTGGAAATGGCTACACCTTC.

There are a few counts of this clonotype. This chain connects TRBV29-1 to TRBJ2-1, with TRBD2 as a possible D gene (5 bases). The CDR3 length is 17 residues. V lost 2 bases, J lost 4 bases, and 21 bases lay in between. The germline V gene has CDR1 SQVTM and CDR2 ANQGSEA. The CDR3 spells CSVENRAFRGWYNEQFF. CDR3 bases: TGCAGCGTTGAAAATAGGGCCTTCCGGGGATGGTACAATGAGCAGTTCTTC.

This clonotype was recorded many times. The CDR3 reads CASSPTDNLYNEQFF. As DNA, the CDR3 is TGTGCCAGCAGCCCAACGGATAACTTATACAATGAGCAGTTCTTC. This chain uses TRBV6-6 with TRBJ2-1, with D unresolved. The germline gives CDR1 MNHNY, CDR2 SVGAGI (reference sequence). CDR3 size: 15 residues. Trimming took 6 bases from V and 4 from J, leaving 16 bases between them.

This clonotype was counted ten times or more. The CDR3 here is CASSLTHSYEQYF. CDR3 in DNA: TGTGCCAGCAGCTTAACCCATTCCTACGAGCAGTACTTC. The J gene is TRBJ2-7, the V gene TRBV27; the D is unclear. The CDR3 spans 13 residues. V was trimmed by 6 bases and J by 1 base, leaving 10 bases between them. The germline CDR1 and CDR2 sequences are MNHEY and SMNVEV (reference sequence).

The V call is TRBV6-1, the J call TRBJ2-1, with 13 bases identical to TRBD2. The CDR3 spans 16 residues. Germline V gene lookup returns CDR1 MNHNS and CDR2 SASEGT. Trimming took 6 bases from V and 9 from J; bases not matched to a gene: 11. The CDR3 region has the DNA TGTGCCAGCAGGAGGCCGGGACTAGCGGGGTCGCGTGAGCAGTTCTTC. Protein sequence: CASRRPGLAGSREQFF.

This clonotype appeared a few times. The V call is TRBV29-1, the J call TRBJ2-1; the match to TRBD2 covers 9 bases. Germline CDR1 is SQVTM and CDR2 is ANQGSEA. J lost 6 bases, V lost 4 bases, and 10 bases had no gene match. CDR3 length equals 15 residues. The CDR3 is CSVARTSAGVNEQFF. Written as DNA, the CDR3 is TGCAGCGTTGCCCGGACTAGCGCTGGGGTCAATGAGCAGTTCTTC.

This rearrangement joins TRBV12-3 or TRBV12-4 to TRBJ2-7; 11 bases are shared with TRBD2. The V segment lost 4 bases and the J segment 7 bases; nucleotides outside the gene matches: 6. This CDR3 comprises 14 residues. Here the CDR3 DNA reads TGTGCCAGCAGTTCGACTAGCGGGATCCGAGAGCAGTACTTC. Its translation: CASSSTSGIREQYF.

The chain uses TRBV5-1 and TRBJ2-4, with D tentatively TRBD2 (6 bases). In germline, CDR1 is SGHRS, CDR2 YFSETQ. The CDR3 has 15 amino acids. The V gene lost 1 base and the J gene lost 5 bases, with 13 bases spanning the gap. In DNA form, the CDR3 reads TGCGCCAGCAGCTTGAGACCAGGAGGGGAAAACATTCAGTACTTC. This sequence encodes CASSLRPGGENIQYF.

This clonotype was picked up a small number of times. The chain recombines TRBV5-1 with TRBJ1-6, with D perhaps TRBD1 (5 bases). The length of the CDR3 is 15 residues. The ends were cut back, 4 bases at V and 7 bases at J, with 15 bases in the middle. The germline V gene encodes CDR1 SGHRS and CDR2 YFSETQ. In nucleotides, the CDR3 is TGCGCCAGCAGCCTGCAGGGTGGCGGGAATTCACCCCTCCACTTT. Encoded protein: CASSLQGGGNSPLHF.

The rearrangement uses TRBV29-1 and TRBJ2-2, with D unclear. The germline V and J ends were trimmed by 0 bases and 4 bases, with 12 bases remaining between them. The CDR3 contains 15 residues. Per germline, CDR1 SQVTM and CDR2 ANQGSEA. The CDR3 sequence: CSVEEPSKRTGELFF. CDR3 DNA sequence: TGCAGCGTTGAAGAACCTAGTAAGCGCACCGGGGAGCTGTTTTTT.

The rearrangement uses TRBV6-2 or TRBV6-3 and TRBJ2-1; D possibly corresponds to TRBD2 (6 bases). This CDR3 has 13 amino acids. V was trimmed by 8 bases and J by 3 bases, leaving 11 bases between them. Germline loops: CDR1 MNHEY, CDR2 SVGEGT. The CDR3 loop is CASAGTYYNEQFF. In DNA form, the CDR3 reads TGTGCCAGCGCAGGGACTTACTACAATGAGCAGTTCTTC.

This clonotype was detected many times. J is TRBJ2-7 and V is TRBV12-3 or TRBV12-4; D may be TRBD1 or TRBD2 (5 bases each). This CDR3 has 14 amino acids. V lost 1 base to trimming and J lost 2 bases, with 9 bases between them. The chain's CDR3 is CASSLGDGPYEQYF. The CDR3 coding sequence is TGTGCCAGCAGTTTAGGGGACGGACCCTACGAGCAGTACTTC.

This clonotype was observed a handful of times. V and J are TRBV5-1 and TRBJ1-1; no definite D call. Germline CDR1 SGHRS, CDR2 YFSETQ. This CDR3 has 15 residues. V was clipped by 7 bases and J by 1 base, with 17 bases between them. The CDR3 here is CASRGQGTPNTEAFF. The CDR3 DNA reads TGCGCCAGCCGAGGTCAAGGCACACCGAACACTGAAGCTTTCTTT.

This clonotype was detected many times. The rearrangement links TRBV7-2 to TRBJ1-6, with D perhaps TRBD1 (6 bases). From germline, CDR1 is SGHTA and CDR2 FQGNSA. The CDR3 is 16 amino acids. V was trimmed by 2 bases and J by 6 bases, leaving 14 bases between them. The CDR3 region has the DNA TGTGCCAGCAGCTTAAGTGCGGGACAATCTAATTCACCCCTCCACTTT. Translation: CASSLSAGQSNSPLHF.

This clonotype was found a few times. V usage is TRBV6-1 and J usage is TRBJ2-3; TRBD2 matches 11 bases. The V gene's germline CDR1 is MNHNS and CDR2 SASEGT. This CDR3 is 15 amino acids long. J gave up 5 bases and V 8 bases, and 9 bases lay outside the gene matches. For the CDR3, the DNA is TGTGCCAGCCTCATACTAGCGGGGGTAGGAGATACGCAGTATTTT. It translates to CASLILAGVGDTQYF.

The V gene is TRBV13, the J gene TRBJ2-3; D call uncertain. Deletions cut 3 bases from V and 6 bases from J, with 7 bases between. The CDR3 length is 12 residues. Looked up from germline, CDR1 is PRHDT and CDR2 is FYEKMQ (reference sequence). CDR3 sequence (DNA): TGTGCCAGCAGCTTCAATCCCGATACGCAGTATTTT. It codes for CASSFNPDTQYF.

This clonotype was seen more than once but under ten times. This sequence joins TRBV5-1 and TRBJ2-3; possibly TRBD2 for D (6 bases). The germline gives CDR1 SGHRS, CDR2 YFSETQ. The CDR3 contains 15 residues. V lost 2 bases and J lost 4, with 14 bases in between. The CDR3 loop is CASSFTGSPADTQYF. The CDR3 bases are TGCGCCAGCAGCTTCACCGGGAGCCCCGCAGATACGCAGTATTTT.

This clonotype was seen a single time. The chain is built from TRBV5-1 and TRBJ2-7, with TRBD2 matching over 8 bases. CDR1 SGHRS and CDR2 YFSETQ come from the germline V gene. Trimming took 2 bases from V and 0 from J; bases not matched to a gene: 4. This CDR3 spans 15 amino acids. CDR3 amino acids: CASSLVAGNSYEQYF. The CDR3 coding sequence is TGCGCCAGCAGCTTAGTAGCGGGGAACTCCTACGAGCAGTACTTC.

A few counts support this clonotype. This chain links TRBV9 with TRBJ2-7, with TRBD2 matching over 8 bases. V lost 0 bases, J lost 2 bases, and 13 bases stayed unmatched. This CDR3 region has 18 residues. Germline V gives CDR1 SGDLS, CDR2 YYNGEE. CDR3 sequence (DNA): TGTGCCAGCAGCGTAGCGGGCCGGACAGCGGGGGTTCCCTACGAGCAGTACTTC. Translating gives CASSVAGRTAGVPYEQYF.

V usage is TRBV12-3 or TRBV12-4 and J usage is TRBJ1-2; tentatively, D is TRBD1 (5 bases). CDR3 length: 13 residues. The V and J ends lost 6 bases and 5 bases respectively, with 13 bases between them. Written as DNA, the CDR3 is TGTGCCAGCAGACAGGACACCATGTATGGCTACACCTTC. Translated: CASRQDTMYGYTF.

The V and J genes are TRBV6-5 and TRBJ2-7; D may be TRBD2 (6 bases). Trimming removed 6 bases from V and 2 bases from J, with 11 bases in between. The germline V gene encodes CDR1 MNHEY and CDR2 SVGAGI. The CDR3 is made up of 13 amino acids. The CDR3 here is CASSTSGPYEQYF. The CDR3 region has the DNA TGTGCCAGCAGCACGAGCGGGCCCTACGAGCAGTACTTC.

The table lists this clonotype with a few counts. The rearrangement joins TRBV27 to TRBJ2-2; D gene ambiguous. From germline, CDR1 is MNHEY and CDR2 SMNVEV (reference sequence). Trimming left V 2 bases short and J 6 bases short, with 7 bases between. The CDR3 consists of 13 residues. This CDR3 is CASSLDMAGELFF. The CDR3 nucleotides read TGTGCCAGCAGTTTAGACATGGCCGGGGAGCTGTTTTTT.

The CDR3 loop reads CASSQAWTEAFF. The CDR3 DNA is TGTGCCAGCAGCCAAGCGTGGACTGAAGCTTTCTTT. This chain links TRBV3-1 with TRBJ1-1; D gene uncertain. Germline loops: CDR1 LGHDT, CDR2 YNNKEL (reference sequence). The CDR3 is 12 residues long. The V and J ends lost 1 base and 5 bases respectively, with 5 bases between them.

This chain uses TRBV11-2 with TRBJ2-1; D call uncertain. Deletions cut 1 base from V and 4 bases from J, with 8 bases between. The CDR3 contains 14 residues. Germline CDR1 reads SGHAT; CDR2 reads FQNNGV. CDR3 protein: CASSLGTEYNEQFF. The CDR3 DNA reads as TGTGCCAGCAGCTTAGGGACGGAATACAATGAGCAGTTCTTC.